This entry is about one T cell receptor (beta chain). TCRdb's table, derived via immunoSEQ multiplex PCR, lists solely in-frame clones and lacks some. The table includes some 99,000 clones, about 93% detected once. This entry is derived from a study of T cell changes during pregnancy in multiple sclerosis. The CDR3 covers 17 residues. In germline, CDR1 is GTSNPN, CDR2 SVGIG (reference sequence). V was pared by 1 base and J by 0 bases, with 9 bases of the junction left unmatched. The TCR was taken from a female donor with multiple sclerosis, enrolled in a pregnancy study. V is TRBV30 and J is TRBJ2-3; 8 bases agree with TRBD1. The material was peripheral blood, obtained after pregnancy. The CDR3 DNA reads as TGTGCCTGGAGTGGAACAAACAGGGGGTCTAGCACAGATACGCAGTATTTT. Translated: CAWSGTNRGSSTDTQYF.